One sample yielded the 27 T cell receptor beta chains listed below, sequenced in a study of T-cell reconstitution after alpha-beta-depleted transplantation in children. This sample's TCRbeta library carried unique molecular identifier barcodes. TCRdb independently ran MiXCR on the PCR reads; one entry per CDR3 protein. The table has about 300,000 distinct CDR3 sequences, about 9.4% seen once. Sequences were derived from PBMCs, sampled before TCRalphabeta/CD19-depleted stem cell transplant. The receptor set was obtained from a boy in the first two years of life with acute myeloid leukemia, due to receive a stem cell transplant.

This clonotype was counted between two and nine times. This chain connects TRBV20-1 to TRBJ2-1, with a weak D call TRBD1 (5 bases). Trimming shortened V by 6 bases and J by 4 bases, and 13 bases separated the two germline ends. This CDR3 is 13 amino acids long. Germline V gene lookup returns CDR1 DFQATT and CDR2 SNEGSKA (reference sequence). The CDR3 region is CSAPRTPYNEQFF. CDR3 sequence (DNA): TGCAGTGCCCCCCGGACACCTTACAATGAGCAGTTCTTC.

This clonotype showed up many times. V gene TRBV7-2 combines with J gene TRBJ2-5, with TRBD1 matching 8 bases. With V trimmed by 3 bases and J by 4 bases, 7 bases remained unmatched. The CDR3 is 15 residues long. Germline-derived CDR1 and CDR2 are SGHTA and FQGNSA. The chain's CDR3 is CASSFTGTGSETQYF. CDR3 nucleotides: TGTGCCAGCAGCTTCACCGGGACAGGATCAGAGACCCAGTACTTC.

This clonotype was recorded many times. J is TRBJ2-3 and V is TRBV7-6, with 7 bases that match TRBD2. The CDR3 contains 16 residues. J was trimmed by 6 bases and V by 0 bases; bases with no gene match: 9. Per the germline V gene, CDR1 is SGHVS and CDR2 is FNYEAQ. The CDR3 bases are TGTGCCAGCAGCTTAGCAGGGTTCTTCGGGGGGGATACGCAGTATTTT. It encodes CASSLAGFFGGDTQYF.

The genes are TRBV27 and TRBJ1-5; TRBD1 might be the D (6 bases). Germline V CDR1 and CDR2: MNHEY, SMNVEV (reference sequence). The germline V and J ends were trimmed by 6 bases and 6 bases, with 18 bases remaining between them. CDR3 length: 15 residues. The DNA of the CDR3 is TGTGCCAGCAGCCCCCTCGGGGGGCTCCGTCAGCCCCAGCATTTT. Its translation is CASSPLGGLRQPQHF.

This clonotype was seen repeatedly, ten times or more. The chain couples TRBV30 to TRBJ1-1; D is uncertain. The CDR3 covers 10 residues. The germline CDR1 and CDR2 sequences are GTSNPN and SVGIG (reference sequence). V was pared by 3 bases and J by 7 bases, with 6 bases between. The CDR3 spells CAWSDNEAFF. Here the CDR3 DNA reads TGTGCCTGGAGCGACAATGAAGCTTTCTTT.

The sample holds many counts of this clonotype. The V and J genes are TRBV12-3 or TRBV12-4 and TRBJ2-1; D unresolved. The CDR3 length is 14 residues. The V gene lost 6 bases and the J gene lost 3 bases, with 12 bases spanning the gap. The CDR3 here is CASSPGDGYNEQFF. For the CDR3, the DNA is TGTGCCAGCAGCCCTGGGGATGGCTACAATGAGCAGTTCTTC.

J is TRBJ1-1 and V is TRBV6-1; D is unclear. The germline V gene has CDR1 MNHNS and CDR2 SASEGT. The length of the CDR3 is 13 residues. Trimming pared 10 bases from V and 0 bases from J, leaving 12 bases between. CDR3 DNA sequence: TGTGCCACCCGATCGGTGGTGAACACTGAAGCTTTCTTT. Translating it yields CATRSVVNTEAFF.

V usage is TRBV27 and J usage is TRBJ2-5; 14 nucleotides agree with TRBD2. The CDR3 extends over 15 amino acids. The germline CDR1 and CDR2 sequences are MNHEY and SMNVEV (reference sequence). V gave up 8 bases and J gave up 4 bases; unmatched junction bases: 6. CDR3 amino acids: CASGTSGSQGETQYF. In DNA, the CDR3 is TGTGCCAGCGGGACTAGCGGGAGTCAAGGAGAGACCCAGTACTTC.

Ten or more counts support this clonotype. The V call is TRBV29-1, the J call TRBJ2-2; 9 bases align to TRBD2. The ends lost 7 bases at V and 9 bases at J; junction bases unmatched: 9. Germline CDR1 SQVTM, CDR2 ANQGSEA. The CDR3 spans 13 residues. CDR3 nucleotides: TGCAGCGCCCGGACTAGCGAGCACCGGGAGCTGTTTTTT. This gives the protein CSARTSEHRELFF.

This clonotype was counted a few times. The J gene is TRBJ2-2, the V gene TRBV5-1; D gene uncertain. This CDR3 has 16 amino acids. V was pared by 0 bases and J by 5 bases, with 14 bases between. CDR1 is SGHRS and CDR2 is YFSETQ in the germline V gene. CDR3 bases: TGCGCCAGCAGCTTGGAGGGATTCTGGGATACCGGGGAGCTGTTTTTT. Its protein is CASSLEGFWDTGELFF. Based on the CDR3 plus reference TRBV5-1 and TRBJ2-2, the full variable domain is KAGVTQTPRYLIKTRGQQVTLSCSPISGHRSVSWYQQTPGQGLQFLFEYFSETQRNKGNFPGRFSGRQFSNSRSEMNVSTLELGDSALYLCASSLEGFWDTGELFFGEGSRLTVL.

Turning to this clonotype: A much more abundant neighbour one base away suggests this may be a read error. The V and J genes are TRBV29-1 and TRBJ2-1; D possibly corresponds to TRBD2 (6 bases). CDR1 is SQVTM, CDR2 ANQGSEA, per germline. Trimming removed 7 bases from V and 7 bases from J, with 11 bases in between. The CDR3 consists of 11 residues. The CDR3 loop is CSGGIGNEQFF. Written as DNA, the CDR3 is TGCAGCGGCGGGATAGGGAATGAGCAGTTCTTC.

This clonotype was detected a few times. The V gene is TRBV19, the J gene TRBJ2-5; unclear D gene. The CDR3 contains 14 residues. Trimming cost V 5 bases and J 1 base, with 11 bases left between them. Germline lookup yields CDR1 LNHDA and CDR2 SQIVND (reference sequence). CDR3 DNA sequence: TGTGCCAGTAGTCCGCGACAAACCCAAGAGACCCAGTACTTC. Amino acid sequence: CASSPRQTQETQYF. The whole variable domain, filled in from reference TRBV19 and TRBJ2-5, reads DGGITQSPKYLFRKEGQNVTLSCEQNLNHDAMYWYRQDPGQGLRLIYYSQIVNDFQKGDIAEGYSVSREKKESFPLTVTSAQKNPTAFYLCASSPRQTQETQYFGPGTRLLVL.

The J gene is TRBJ1-2, the V gene TRBV10-3; 8 bases map to TRBD1. CDR3 length: 15 amino acids. Looked up from germline, CDR1 is ENHRY and CDR2 is SYGVKD. The V segment lost 5 bases and the J segment 3 bases; nucleotides outside the gene matches: 8. The CDR3 coding sequence is TGTGCCATCAGTCCTGCGGCAGGGGGCCACTATGGCTACACCTTC. Its translation: CAISPAAGGHYGYTF.

Regarding this clonotype: Since a much larger clone is just one base distant, this may be a read error. The CDR3 nucleotides read TGTGCCAGCAGTTTACGACAGACGCCCACGGGCTACACCTTC. Amino acids: CASSLRQTPTGYTF. J is TRBJ1-2 and V is TRBV12-3 or TRBV12-4; the D gene is possibly TRBD1 (5 bases). Trimming shortened V by 2 bases and J by 8 bases, and 15 bases separated the two germline ends. This CDR3 region has 14 residues.

This chain connects TRBV19 to TRBJ2-3; a weak D match, TRBD1 (6 bases). The V gene lost 4 bases and the J gene lost 6 bases, with 14 bases spanning the gap. Germline V gives CDR1 LNHDA, CDR2 SQIVND (reference sequence). The CDR3 extends over 14 amino acids. The CDR3: CASSTRGHKDTQYF. CDR3 nucleotide sequence: TGTGCCAGTAGTACAAGGGGACACAAGGATACGCAGTATTTT.

The chain couples TRBV30 to TRBJ1-5; D unresolved. Trimming left V 1 base short and J 6 bases short, with 10 bases between. The CDR3 is 13 amino acids. Germline V CDR1 and CDR2: GTSNPN, SVGIG (reference sequence). The CDR3 reads CAWSGSGGQPQHF. CDR3 DNA: TGTGCCTGGAGTGGCTCAGGCGGTCAGCCCCAGCATTTT.

This clonotype was counted only a few times. The chain combines TRBV28 with TRBJ2-3; 7 nucleotides align to TRBD1. The V and J ends lost 5 bases and 5 bases, in that order; junction bases with no gene match: 7. The CDR3 has 14 amino acids. Germline V gene sequence: CDR1 MDHEN, CDR2 SYDVKM. CDR3 residues: CASSLPYRGDTQYF. CDR3 DNA sequence: TGTGCCAGCAGTCTACCATACAGGGGAGATACGCAGTATTTT.

This clonotype has just a few counts. The chain has TRBV5-1 and TRBJ2-3, with D perhaps TRBD1 (6 bases). Trimming took 3 bases from V and 2 from J, leaving 10 bases between them. From germline, CDR1 is SGHRS and CDR2 YFSETQ. The CDR3 length is 14 residues. CDR3 residues: CASSYTGPTDTQYF. CDR3 bases: TGCGCCAGCAGCTACACAGGGCCCACAGATACGCAGTATTTT.

This clonotype has ten or more counts. The CDR3 sequence is CASTPTSGSYEQYF. For the CDR3, the DNA is TGTGCCAGCACCCCGACTAGCGGGTCCTACGAGCAGTACTTC. The chain carries TRBV27 and TRBJ2-7; TRBD2 agrees at 10 bases. CDR3 length: 14 residues. The trim removed 7 bases at V and 1 base at J, leaving 4 bases unmatched. Germline V gives CDR1 MNHEY, CDR2 SMNVEV (reference sequence).

Many counts were recorded for this clonotype. The gene calls are TRBV20-1 and TRBJ2-3, with 12 bases fitting TRBD1. The CDR3 has 14 residues. The germline CDR1 and CDR2 sequences are DFQATT and SNEGSKA (reference sequence). The J segment lost 9 bases and the V segment lost 2 bases, leaving 6 bases of the junction unmatched. The CDR3 is CSARIRDRGRTQYF. The DNA of the CDR3 is TGCAGTGCTAGAATCCGGGACAGGGGGCGGACGCAGTATTTT.

This clonotype came up many times. The CDR3 DNA follows: TGTGCCAGCAGCGCGACCGGGACAAGGGATTCACCCCTCCACTTT. As protein: CASSATGTRDSPLHF. The J gene is TRBJ1-6, the V gene TRBV9; D is perhaps TRBD1 (6 bases). Looked up from germline, CDR1 is SGDLS and CDR2 is YYNGEE. This CDR3 has 15 amino acids. The germline V and J ends were trimmed by 3 bases and 8 bases, with 15 bases remaining between them. Combining the CDR3 with reference TRBV9 and TRBJ1-6 gives the whole variable domain DSGVTQTPKHLITATGQRVTLRCSPRSGDLSVYWYQQSLDQGLQFLIQYYNGEERAKGNILERFSAQQFPDLHSELNLSSLELGDSALYFCASSATGTRDSPLHFGNGTRLTVT.

Of note for this clonotype: A much larger clonotype is one base distant, so this may be a read error. The chain combines TRBV10-3 with TRBJ2-1; D perhaps matches TRBD2 (6 bases). The CDR3 is 14 amino acids. The germline V gene has CDR1 ENHRY and CDR2 SYGVKD. Trimming removed 6 bases at V and 7 bases at J, with 16 bases between. CDR3 sequence: CAISSRGMNNEQFF. CDR3 in DNA: TGTGCCATCAGCTCCCGCGGGATGAATAATGAGCAGTTCTTC.

This clonotype appeared many times. The CDR3 loop is CASSRRTGGGETQYF. DNA of the CDR3: TGTGCCAGCAGCCGCCGGACAGGGGGGGGAGAGACCCAGTACTTC. The chain joins TRBV5-8 to TRBJ2-5, with 10 positions matching TRBD1. The CDR3 spans 15 residues. V shed 4 bases and J 4 bases; nucleotides not matched to a gene: 7. Germline lookup yields CDR1 SGHTS and CDR2 YDEGEE.

The table lists this clonotype with a few counts. The V gene is TRBV24-1, the J gene TRBJ2-2; 10 bases are shared with TRBD1. The V gene end was trimmed by 2 bases and the J gene end by 8 bases; junction bases not matched to a gene: 7. Germline lookup yields CDR1 KGHDR and CDR2 SFDVKD. The CDR3 loop spans 16 amino acids. The CDR3 bases are TGTGCCACCAGTGATTCCGGGACAGGGGTACCAGGGGAGCTGTTTTTT. Its protein product is CATSDSGTGVPGELFF.

This clonotype showed up many times. The J gene is TRBJ1-4, the V gene TRBV5-1; TRBD1 matches 8 bases. Per the germline V gene, CDR1 is SGHRS and CDR2 is YFSETQ. V gave up 0 bases and J gave up 4 bases; unmatched junction bases: 5. This CDR3 region has 16 residues. CDR3 sequence reads: CASSLGDRGLNEKLFF. DNA for the CDR3: TGCGCCAGCAGCTTGGGTGACAGGGGCCTTAATGAAAAACTGTTTTTT. Full variable domain (rest looked up from reference TRBV5-1 and TRBJ1-4): KAGVTQTPRYLIKTRGQQVTLSCSPISGHRSVSWYQQTPGQGLQFLFEYFSETQRNKGNFPGRFSGRQFSNSRSEMNVSTLELGDSALYLCASSLGDRGLNEKLFFGSGTQLSVL.

At least ten counts were recorded for this clonotype. The chain has TRBV4-2 and TRBJ2-1, with 12 positions matching TRBD2. Germline values: CDR1 LGHNA, CDR2 YNFKEQ. The V gene end was trimmed by 1 base and the J gene end by 1 base; junction bases not matched to a gene: 2. The CDR3 is made up of 17 amino acids. CDR3 sequence: CASSQALAGGSYNEQFF. The CDR3 DNA follows: TGTGCCAGCAGCCAAGCACTAGCGGGAGGATCCTACAATGAGCAGTTCTTC.

This clonotype was counted many times. This chain uses TRBV27 with TRBJ1-5; a weak D match, TRBD1 (5 bases). The germline V and J ends were trimmed by 3 bases and 7 bases, with 13 bases remaining between them. CDR3 length equals 14 residues. Germline V gene data show CDR1 as MNHEY and CDR2 as SMNVEV (reference sequence). This chain's CDR3 is CASSFQSRGQPQHF. The DNA of the CDR3 is TGTGCCAGCAGTTTTCAGTCGAGGGGCCAGCCCCAGCATTTT.